The 25 T cell receptor beta chains reported below all come from one sample, sequenced in a study of Ad26.COV2.S vaccination and SARS-CoV-2 variants. Treatment of the sample: around 19 received Ad26.COV2.S at low or high dose, single or two shots; 5 received placebo; per-sample allocation not given. After the first vaccine or placebo injection, samples were drawn on day 63. The table came from immunoSEQ multiplex PCR; TCRdb's copy has only in-frame clones and leaves some out. The sample contains about 350,000 clones, around 89% of which appear only once. Sequencing was performed on peripheral blood, taken in a trial of Ad26.COV2.S vaccine versus placebo. These receptors were taken from a person between 18 and 60 years old who received the Ad26.COV2.S COVID-19 vaccine or a placebo.

The chain joins TRBV5-1 to TRBJ2-1, with 11 nucleotides matching TRBD2. The ends lost 0 bases at V and 10 bases at J; junction bases unmatched: 9. The CDR3 consists of 16 residues. The germline V gene has CDR1 SGHRS and CDR2 YFSETQ. The chain's CDR3 is CASSLARLAGTGEQFF. CDR3 nucleotide sequence: TGCGCCAGCAGCTTGGCCCGACTAGCGGGAACGGGGGAGCAGTTCTTC.

The genes are TRBV7-9 and TRBJ1-6; 7 bases agree with TRBD1. The CDR3 consists of 14 residues. Trimming took 2 bases from V and 6 from J; bases not matched to a gene: 1. Per the germline V gene, CDR1 is SEHNR and CDR2 is FQNEAQ (reference sequence). The CDR3 spells CASSLWDSNSPLHF. CDR3 bases: TGTGCCAGCAGCTTATGGGACAGTAATTCACCCCTCCACTTT.

This rearrangement joins TRBV10-3 to TRBJ1-2, with D possibly being TRBD1 (6 bases). Germline V lookup: CDR1 ENHRY, CDR2 SYGVKD. There are 12 residues in the CDR3. V dropped 10 bases and J dropped 6 bases, with 15 bases sitting between them. The CDR3 nucleotides read TGTGCCACCAACAGGGAACTGGATGGCTACACCTTC. Encoded protein: CATNRELDGYTF.

This clone was seen just once. The chain carries TRBV4-3 and TRBJ1-1; 9 bases fit TRBD1. CDR1 LGHNA and CDR2 YSLEER come from the germline V gene. V dropped 1 base and J dropped 5; count of bases not matched to a gene: 8. There are 16 residues in the CDR3. The CDR3 sequence: CASSQGYRGRWTEAFF. Here the CDR3 DNA reads TGCGCCAGCAGCCAAGGGTACAGGGGGCGGTGGACTGAAGCTTTCTTT.

In this sample, this clone turned up a few times. The chain uses TRBV13 and TRBJ1-5; D is uncertain. Germline V gene lookup returns CDR1 PRHDT and CDR2 FYEKMQ (reference sequence). CDR3 length equals 16 residues. With 2 bases removed from V and 0 bases from J, the gap between germline ends came to 11 bases. This CDR3 reads CASSLKAWDSNQPQHF. The DNA of the CDR3 is TGTGCCAGCAGCTTAAAGGCGTGGGATAGCAATCAGCCCCAGCATTTT.

Remarks on this clone: Additional DNA sequences in this sample encode the identical CDR3. The chain carries TRBV18 and TRBJ2-5; TRBD2 agrees at 8 bases. The V and J ends lost 6 bases and 4 bases, in that order; junction bases with no gene match: 4. The CDR3 loop spans 13 amino acids. Germline V CDR1 and CDR2: KGHSH, LQKENI. The CDR3 nucleotides read TGTGCCAGCTCCCCCGGGACTAGAGAGACCCAGTACTTC. It codes for CASSPGTRETQYF.

The chain joins TRBV5-1 to TRBJ1-1; no definite D call. Trimming cost V 0 bases and J 1 base, with 10 bases left between them. Per the germline V gene, CDR1 is SGHRS and CDR2 is YFSETQ. The CDR3 spans 15 residues. The CDR3 is CASSLGDTGNTEAFF. For the CDR3, the DNA is TGCGCCAGCAGCTTGGGTGACACGGGGAACACTGAAGCTTTCTTT.

This clone turned up a few times. This rearrangement joins TRBV12-3 or TRBV12-4 to TRBJ1-2; 8 positions match TRBD1. Germline trimming cut 5 bases from V and 6 bases from J; bases unmatched to any gene: 5. The CDR3 is made up of 13 amino acids. The CDR3 bases are TGTGCCAGCAGTCCTACGGACAGGGATGGCTACACCTTC. Translating it yields CASSPTDRDGYTF.

J is TRBJ2-7 and V is TRBV5-6; D is ambiguous. Germline loops: CDR1 SGHDT, CDR2 YYEEEE. The CDR3 loop spans 13 amino acids. Between the trimmed V and J ends, which lost 0 bases and 5 bases, there was a span of 9 bases. CDR3 loop: CASSLADGDEQYF. CDR3 bases: TGTGCCAGCAGCTTGGCCGACGGCGACGAGCAGTACTTC.

This clone was observed a few times. The V gene is TRBV7-3, the J gene TRBJ1-4, with D uncertain. With 5 bases removed from V and 7 bases from J, the gap between germline ends came to 14 bases. CDR3 size: 14 residues. Germline V gene data show CDR1 as SGHTA and CDR2 as FQGTGA. For the CDR3, the DNA is TGTGCCAGCAGCCCGGCCGGAGTGCGTGAAAAACTGTTTTTT. Its protein product is CASSPAGVREKLFF.

This clone was recorded once. The rearrangement joins TRBV4-3 to TRBJ1-6; D perhaps matches TRBD1 (5 bases). Trimming stripped 0 bases from V and 13 bases from J, with 19 bases between. Looked up from germline, CDR1 is LGHNA and CDR2 is YSLEER. The CDR3 consists of 16 residues. The CDR3 coding sequence is TGCGCCAGCAGCCAAGAAGCTCGGGGCACCAGAACGCCCCTCCACTTT. This codes for CASSQEARGTRTPLHF.

This chain joins TRBV5-1 and TRBJ2-7, with 10 bases fitting TRBD1. Unmatched junction bases numbered 8, after V lost 4 bases and J lost 1 base. The V gene's germline CDR1 is SGHRS and CDR2 YFSETQ. This CDR3 is built from 16 residues. This CDR3 is CASSRSAGQGSYEQYF. The CDR3 DNA sequence: TGCGCCAGCAGCCGGAGCGCGGGACAGGGGTCCTACGAGCAGTACTTC.

This rearrangement joins TRBV9 to TRBJ1-5, with 7 nucleotides matching TRBD1. Germline V gene data show CDR1 as SGDLS and CDR2 as YYNGEE. The V and J ends lost 4 bases and 2 bases, in that order; junction bases with no gene match: 6. This CDR3 is 15 amino acids long. The DNA of the CDR3 is TGTGCCAGCAGCCCGACAGGGTCTCGCAATCAGCCCCAGCATTTT. Amino acids: CASSPTGSRNQPQHF.

This clone occurred a few times. This chain connects TRBV3-1 (or the pseudogene TRBV3-2) to TRBJ2-5; D tentatively fits TRBD1 or TRBD2 (5 bases each). The germline gives CDR1 LGHDT, CDR2 YNNKEL (reference sequence). The V end lost 4 bases, the J end lost 5 bases, and 20 bases lay between the germline ends. The CDR3 covers 16 residues. The CDR3 coding sequence is TGTGCCAGCAGCCCCAGTGGGTGGGGACGGTCGGAGACCCAGTACTTC. Translating it yields CASSPSGWGRSETQYF.

This clone occurred once. The chain is built from TRBV5-6 and TRBJ1-6; D remains ambiguous. Germline V gene data show CDR1 as SGHDT and CDR2 as YYEEEE. The CDR3 has 14 residues. Between the trimmed V and J ends, which lost 0 bases and 7 bases, there was a span of 8 bases. The CDR3 region has the DNA TGTGCCAGCAGCTTGGATCAGTGGAATTCACCCCTCCACTTT. It specifies CASSLDQWNSPLHF.

The V call is TRBV11-3, the J call TRBJ2-3; D is perhaps TRBD1 (5 bases). CDR1 and CDR2 (germline): SGHNT, YENEEA. CDR3 length equals 15 residues. The V end lost 4 bases, the J end lost 0 bases, and 11 bases lay between the germline ends. CDR3 bases: TGTGCCAGCAGCTCTTCAGGGTCTAGCACAGATACGCAGTATTTT. Its protein is CASSSSGSSTDTQYF.

The chain combines TRBV30 with TRBJ2-5; 7 nucleotides agree with TRBD1. The V segment lost 6 bases and the J segment 4 bases; nucleotides outside the gene matches: 5. This CDR3 contains 12 residues. Germline V gene lookup returns CDR1 GTSNPN and CDR2 SVGIG (reference sequence). The CDR3 sequence: CACIQGVETQYF. The CDR3 region has the DNA TGTGCCTGCATTCAGGGGGTAGAGACCCAGTACTTC.

The genes are TRBV6-2 or TRBV6-3 and TRBJ1-4; TRBD1 agrees at 9 bases. CDR3 length: 15 residues. Germline V lookup: CDR1 MNHEY, CDR2 SVGEGT. The V gene end was trimmed by 2 bases and the J gene end by 8 bases; junction bases not matched to a gene: 6. CDR3 residues: CASSYRGTGIEKLFF. CDR3 in DNA: TGTGCCAGCAGTTACCGAGGGACAGGGATCGAAAAACTGTTTTTT.

This clone has a count of ten or more. The chain joins TRBV5-1 to TRBJ1-1; TRBD1 matches at 7 bases. The V gene end was trimmed by 5 bases and the J gene end by 7 bases; junction bases not matched to a gene: 8. The germline V gene encodes CDR1 SGHRS and CDR2 YFSETQ. The CDR3 is 13 residues long. CDR3 in DNA: TGCGCCAGCAGTTGGGACAGAATCGATGAAGCTTTCTTT. Its translation: CASSWDRIDEAFF. Full variable domain (remainder filled in from reference TRBV5-1 and TRBJ1-1): KAGVTQTPRYLIKTRGQQVTLSCSPISGHRSVSWYQQTPGQGLQFLFEYFSETQRNKGNFPGRFSGRQFSNSRSEMNVSTLELGDSALYLCASSWDRIDEAFFGQGTRLTVV.

V and J are TRBV18 and TRBJ2-7; unclear D gene. This CDR3 has 13 residues. Between the trimmed V and J ends, which lost 1 base and 6 bases, there was a span of 10 bases. Germline CDR1 and CDR2: KGHSH and LQKENI. CDR3 bases: TGTGCCAGCTCACCACGAAGGTCAGGCGAGCAGTACTTC. This codes for CASSPRRSGEQYF.

The J gene is TRBJ1-2, the V gene TRBV5-1; the D is unclear. The germline V and J ends were trimmed by 0 bases and 8 bases, with 23 bases remaining between them. Germline loops: CDR1 SGHRS, CDR2 YFSETQ. This CDR3 region has 17 residues. DNA of the CDR3: TGCGCCAGCAGCTTGGATGGTACTGACCACCTGTTTCTGGGCTACACCTTC. Its translation is CASSLDGTDHLFLGYTF.

The chain employs TRBV2 and TRBJ1-2; TRBD1 agrees at 9 bases. Germline CDR1 SNHLY, CDR2 FYNNEI. With V trimmed by 1 base and J by 8 bases, 14 bases remained unmatched. The length of the CDR3 is 17 residues. CDR3 region: CASSEGPGTGFEGGYTF. Written as DNA, the CDR3 is TGTGCCAGCAGTGAAGGCCCCGGGACAGGGTTTGAGGGAGGCTACACCTTC.

Here the CDR3 reads CASSLLGLAMIGELFF. CDR3 nucleotides: TGTGCCAGCAGCTTACTAGGACTAGCAATGATCGGGGAGCTGTTTTTT. The rearrangement uses TRBV7-3 and TRBJ2-2, with 8 bases fitting TRBD2. The junction had 9 bases not matched to a gene; V was cut back by 2 bases and J by 7 bases. The CDR3 is 16 residues long. Germline CDR1 SGHTA, CDR2 FQGTGA. Variable domain in full (rest from reference TRBV7-3 and TRBJ2-2): GAGVSQTPSNKVTEKGKYVELRCDPISGHTALYWYRQSLGQGPEFLIYFQGTGAADDSGLPNDRFFAVRPEGSVSTLKIQRTERGDSAVYLCASSLLGLAMIGELFFGEGSRLTVL.

This clone was observed once. The gene calls are TRBV27 and TRBJ2-2; 7 nucleotides line up with TRBD1. The CDR3 is made up of 13 amino acids. V lost 10 bases and J lost 6; bases outside the gene matches: 8. In germline, CDR1 is MNHEY, CDR2 SMNVEV (reference sequence). The CDR3 sequence is CATQGVGAGELFF. CDR3 bases: TGTGCCACGCAGGGGGTCGGCGCCGGGGAGCTGTTTTTT.

The rearrangement uses TRBV25-1 and TRBJ2-5; 7 positions agree with TRBD1. Losses at the gene ends were 5 bases for V and 4 bases for J; bases not matched to a gene: 1. Looked up from germline, CDR1 is MGHDK and CDR2 is SYGVNS. The CDR3 consists of 12 residues. The CDR3 DNA is TGTGCCAGCAGTCACAGGGGAGAGACCCAGTACTTC. This sequence encodes CASSHRGETQYF.